A selection of T cell receptor beta chains follows, all from one sample in a study of regulatory T cells in long-lasting Graves disease. MiXCR, run by TCRdb on the multiplex PCR reads, gives a single entry per CDR3 protein. The sample carries over 250,000 distinct CDR3 sequences, approximately 20% recorded once. The material was peripheral blood mononuclear cells (PBMCs), obtained when the disease was refractory, from a patient treated with antithyroid drugs. The source of these receptors is a female donor with Graves disease. Each CDR3 is given with its conserved first and last residue. D genes are given only for firm matches. Clone size is given for some rows only: seen once, a few or many times, or a class if the clone is expanded.

clone size: NA
D gene: NA
J gene: TRBJ2-5
V gene: TRBV6-2/TRBV6-3
CDR3 DNA: TGTGCCAGCTTCAAGGACAATGAAGAGACCCAGTACTTC
CDR3 protein: CASFKDNEETQYF

clone size: NA
D gene: NA
J gene: TRBJ2-5
V gene: TRBV30
CDR3 DNA: TGTGCCTGGACGAGGGGGAGGAGCGGTGGGGAGACCCAGTACTTC
CDR3 protein: CAWTRGRSGGETQYF

clone size: many
D gene: NA
J gene: TRBJ2-7
V gene: TRBV2
CDR3 DNA: TGTGCCAGCTGGAGTCGCTCCTACGAGCAGTACTTC
CDR3 protein: CASWSRSYEQYF

clone size: many
D gene: TRBD2
J gene: TRBJ2-7
V gene: TRBV20-1
CDR3 DNA: TGCAGTGCTAGGGGACTAGCGGGAGTTAGCAACGAGCAGTACTTC
CDR3 protein: CSARGLAGVSNEQYF

clone size: NA
D gene: NA
J gene: TRBJ2-2
V gene: TRBV3-1
CDR3 DNA: TGTGCCAGCAGCCAGCCCTGGGGGACGGCCGGTACCGGGGAGCTGTTTTTT
CDR3 protein: CASSQPWGTAGTGELFF

clone size: many
D gene: TRBD2
J gene: TRBJ2-5
V gene: TRBV7-2
CDR3 DNA: TGTGCCAGCTCAGCGGGGATAGAGACCCAGTACTTC
CDR3 protein: CASSAGIETQYF

clone size: few
D gene: NA
J gene: TRBJ2-6
V gene: TRBV28
CDR3 DNA: TGTGCCAGCAGTAAGGCTCCCATATCTGGGGCCAACGTCCTGACTTTC
CDR3 protein: CASSKAPISGANVLTF

clone size: many
D gene: NA
J gene: TRBJ1-1
V gene: TRBV28
CDR3 DNA: TGTGCCAGCAGTCCCCCGTTTGGCAGGTTGAACACTGAAGCTTTCTTT
CDR3 protein: CASSPPFGRLNTEAFF

clone size: many
D gene: TRBD1
J gene: TRBJ2-7
V gene: TRBV6-2/TRBV6-3
CDR3 DNA: TGTGCCAGCAGTCGAGGACAAAAGAGGGGGCCCTACGAGCAGTACTTC
CDR3 protein: CASSRGQKRGPYEQYF

clone size: many
D gene: NA
J gene: TRBJ2-5
V gene: TRBV20-1
CDR3 DNA: TGCAGTGCTAGACCTTGGAGAGGCCACGGCCAAGAGACCCAGTACTTC
CDR3 protein: CSARPWRGHGQETQYF

clone size: few
D gene: NA
J gene: TRBJ1-2
V gene: TRBV7-2
CDR3 DNA: TGTGCCAGCAGCTTAGGGGGACAAGGGGCCTTC
CDR3 protein: CASSLGGQGAF

clone size: many
D gene: NA
J gene: TRBJ2-7
V gene: TRBV10-3
CDR3 DNA: TGTGCCATCAAGGGGGGAGACTACTCCTACGAGCAGTACTTC
CDR3 protein: CAIKGGDYSYEQYF

clone size: many
D gene: NA
J gene: TRBJ2-5
V gene: TRBV28
CDR3 DNA: TGTGCCAGCAGGGAACAGGGTGGGGAGACCCAGTACTTC
CDR3 protein: CASREQGGETQYF

clone size: many
D gene: TRBD1
J gene: TRBJ2-7
V gene: TRBV7-2
CDR3 DNA: TGCGCCAGCAGCTTGACAGGGTCCGAGCAGTACTTC
CDR3 protein: CASSLTGSEQYF

clone size: many
D gene: TRBD2
J gene: TRBJ2-7
V gene: TRBV11-2
CDR3 DNA: TGTGCCAGCAGCCACCGACTAGCGGGGGGGAAATACGAGCAGTACTTC
CDR3 protein: CASSHRLAGGKYEQYF

clone size: many
D gene: NA
J gene: TRBJ1-4
V gene: TRBV28
CDR3 DNA: TGTGCCAGCAGTCCCGGTCCCGACGAAAAACTGTTTTTT
CDR3 protein: CASSPGPDEKLFF

clone size: many
D gene: TRBD2
J gene: TRBJ2-5
V gene: TRBV7-3
CDR3 DNA: TGTGCCAGCAGCTTGGGCGGGAGTAGGTTGGAGACCCAGTACTTC
CDR3 protein: CASSLGGSRLETQYF

clone size: many
D gene: NA
J gene: TRBJ2-7
V gene: TRBV28
CDR3 DNA: TGTGCCAGCAGTTCCTATAAGCTAGCCGGTAACCTCTACGAGCAGTACTTC
CDR3 protein: CASSSYKLAGNLYEQYF

clone size: many
D gene: NA
J gene: TRBJ2-1
V gene: TRBV7-8
CDR3 DNA: TGTGCCAGCAGCTTAAGTTATGCAAATGAGCAGTTCTTC
CDR3 protein: CASSLSYANEQFF

clone size: many
D gene: TRBD1
J gene: TRBJ2-7
V gene: TRBV28
CDR3 DNA: TGTGCCAGTGATGGACAGGCTACCTACGAGCAGTACTTC
CDR3 protein: CASDGQATYEQYF

clone size: many
D gene: TRBD2
J gene: TRBJ2-5
V gene: TRBV28
CDR3 DNA: TGTGCCAGCAGTTTCCTCGCCCTAGCGGGAGGGAAAGAGACCCAGTACTTC
CDR3 protein: CASSFLALAGGKETQYF

clone size: few
D gene: TRBD2
J gene: TRBJ2-3
V gene: TRBV7-2
CDR3 DNA: TGTGCCAGCAGCGAACTAGCGGGGGTCACAGATACGCAGTATTTT
CDR3 protein: CASSELAGVTDTQYF

clone size: many
D gene: TRBD1
J gene: TRBJ1-4
V gene: TRBV28
CDR3 DNA: TGTGCCAGCAGTTTAGCCGGGACAGGGCTTTCCCAACTGTTTTTT
CDR3 protein: CASSLAGTGLSQLFF

clone size: few
D gene: NA
J gene: TRBJ1-5
V gene: TRBV20-1
CDR3 DNA: TGCAGCGCACAGGAGGATAGCAATCAGCCCCAGCATTTT
CDR3 protein: CSAQEDSNQPQHF

clone size: few
D gene: NA
J gene: TRBJ1-2
V gene: TRBV4-3
CDR3 DNA: TGCGCCAGCAGCCAAGATAGTCCGGGACCCATCAACTATGGCTACACCTTC
CDR3 protein: CASSQDSPGPINYGYTF

clone size: few
D gene: TRBD1
J gene: TRBJ1-1
V gene: TRBV6-1
CDR3 DNA: TGTGCCAGCAGCTCTGGACAGGGAGGGACTGAAGCTTTCTTT
CDR3 protein: CASSSGQGGTEAFF

clone size: NA
D gene: NA
J gene: TRBJ1-2
V gene: TRBV4-3
CDR3 DNA: TGCGCCAGCAGCCAAGGGGGCTGGGCCTATGGCTACACCTTC
CDR3 protein: CASSQGGWAYGYTF

clone size: NA
D gene: NA
J gene: TRBJ2-5
V gene: TRBV7-9
CDR3 DNA: TGTGCCAGCAGCCCTCCCTCGGCCCAAGAGACCCTGTACTTC
CDR3 protein: CASSPPSAQETLYF

clone size: NA
D gene: TRBD2
J gene: TRBJ2-7
V gene: TRBV6-1
CDR3 DNA: TGTGCCAGCAGCCCACCGGTAGCGGGAGTCAACGAGCAGTACTTC
CDR3 protein: CASSPPVAGVNEQYF

clone size: NA
D gene: TRBD1
J gene: TRBJ1-6
V gene: TRBV2
CDR3 DNA: TGTGCCAGCAGCCAAGGTCCGGGACAGGCCTATTCACCCCTCCACTTT
CDR3 protein: CASSQGPGQAYSPLHF

clone size: many
D gene: TRBD1
J gene: TRBJ1-1
V gene: TRBV6-1
CDR3 DNA: TGTGCCAGCAGAGAGAACAGGGGACCTGAAGCTTTCTTT
CDR3 protein: CASRENRGPEAFF

clone size: NA
D gene: TRBD2
J gene: TRBJ2-5
V gene: TRBV20-1
CDR3 DNA: TGCAGTGCTTCCATAGCGGGATCCCCGCAAGAGACCCAGTACTTC
CDR3 protein: CSASIAGSPQETQYF

clone size: NA
D gene: NA
J gene: TRBJ2-2
V gene: TRBV12-3/TRBV12-4
CDR3 DNA: TGTGCCAGCAGTCTGGGAGGGGGGGCGCTCACCGGGGAGCTGTTTTTT
CDR3 protein: CASSLGGGALTGELFF

clone size: NA
D gene: NA
J gene: TRBJ2-7
V gene: TRBV10-3
CDR3 DNA: TGTGCCATCGGGGAGGACGGGAACTACGAGCAGTACTTC
CDR3 protein: CAIGEDGNYEQYF

clone size: many
D gene: TRBD2
J gene: TRBJ2-1
V gene: TRBV2
CDR3 DNA: TGTGCCAGCAGGCCGGGACTAGCGGGTGAAGAGTCCTACAATGAGCAGTTCTTC
CDR3 protein: CASRPGLAGEESYNEQFF